One sample yielded the 20 T cell receptor beta chains listed below, sequenced in a study of T cell repertoires in cytomegalovirus infection. TCRdb used MiXCR to reprocess the reads, holding one entry per CDR3 protein. The sample includes some 700,000 distinct CDR3 sequences, 35% to 40% of them seen just once. Specimen: PBMCs. The receptors derive from a human donor in good health (CMV status not recorded). Some clones in this sample may be carry-over from other donors' samples.

The CDR3 protein is CASRTPDRLDGYTF. The CDR3 DNA is TGTGCCAGCAGAACCCCGGACAGGCTCGATGGCTACACCTTC. The chain combines TRBV2 with TRBJ1-2, with 7 bases lining up with TRBD1. The J segment lost 6 bases and the V segment lost 6 bases, leaving 10 bases of the junction unmatched. From germline, CDR1 is SNHLY and CDR2 FYNNEI. This CDR3 region has 14 residues. The full variable domain, in which reference TRBV2 and TRBJ1-2 provide the parts outside the CDR3, is EPEVTQTPSHQVTQMGQEVILRCVPISNHLYFYWYRQILGQKVEFLVSFYNNEISEKSEIFDDQFSVERPDGSNFTLKIRSTKLEDSAMYFCASRTPDRLDGYTFGSGTRLTVV.

This clonotype was seen at least ten times. The chain links TRBV7-2 to TRBJ1-5, with 11 nucleotides matching TRBD1. In germline, CDR1 is SGHTA, CDR2 FQGNSA. J was trimmed by 7 bases and V by 1 base; bases with no gene match: 6. The CDR3 runs to 16 residues. The CDR3 nucleotides are TGTGCCAGCAGCTTAGTTGCGGGACAGGGGGTACAGCCCCAGCATTTT. Its protein is CASSLVAGQGVQPQHF.

CDR3 sequence (DNA): TGTGCCAGCAGTGAACCGGGACAAGGGCAAGAGACCCAGTACTTC. Translation gives CASSEPGQGQETQYF. The chain couples TRBV25-1 to TRBJ2-5, with D possibly TRBD1 on 6 matching bases. CDR3 length: 15 residues. V was shortened by 2 bases and J by 2 bases, with 12 bases between the two germline ends. In germline, CDR1 is MGHDK, CDR2 SYGVNS.

The DNA for the CDR3 is TGCGCCAGCGCCCGGGACAAGAACACTGAAGCTTTCTTT. This sequence encodes CASARDKNTEAFF. The V call is TRBV5-1, the J call TRBJ1-1, with a tentative D call TRBD1 (6 bases). The germline gives CDR1 SGHRS, CDR2 YFSETQ. V lost 7 bases and J lost 1, with 11 bases in between. This CDR3 has 13 amino acids.

This chain uses TRBV29-1 with TRBJ2-1; 10 nucleotides match TRBD2. Trimming at V came to 4 bases and at J to 0 bases, leaving 12 bases not matched to a gene. CDR3 length: 18 amino acids. Germline-derived CDR1 and CDR2 are SQVTM and ANQGSEA. Here the CDR3 reads CSVVPTPGLASSYNEQFF. The CDR3 coding sequence is TGCAGCGTTGTCCCCACTCCGGGACTAGCGAGCTCCTACAATGAGCAGTTCTTC.

This clonotype was seen more than once but under ten times. The chain links TRBV6-5 to TRBJ2-5; 12 positions agree with TRBD1. The trim removed 5 bases at V and 2 bases at J, leaving 3 bases unmatched. Germline V gene sequence: CDR1 MNHEY, CDR2 SVGAGI. The CDR3 extends over 15 amino acids. The CDR3 DNA is TGTGCCAGCAGTCGGGACAGGGGGCGGCAAGAGACCCAGTACTTC. This sequence encodes CASSRDRGRQETQYF.

There are many counts of this clonotype. The chain couples TRBV28 to TRBJ2-5; possibly TRBD1 for D (5 bases). The CDR3 sequence is 15 residues long. V was cut by 5 bases and J by 1 base, with 14 bases left in between. The germline CDR1 and CDR2 sequences are MDHEN and SYDVKM. CDR3 amino acids: CASSTLRDSQETQYF. CDR3 DNA: TGTGCCAGCAGTACGCTGAGAGACAGCCAAGAGACCCAGTACTTC. The full variable domain, rest sourced from reference TRBV28 and TRBJ2-5, is DVKVTQSSRYLVKRTGEKVFLECVQDMDHENMFWYRQDPGLGLRLIYFSYDVKMKEKGDIPEGYSVSREKKERFSLILESASTNQTSMYLCASSTLRDSQETQYFGPGTRLLVL.

V and J are TRBV28 and TRBJ2-2; 10 positions agree with TRBD2. The CDR3 consists of 16 residues. Germline lookup yields CDR1 MDHEN and CDR2 SYDVKM. Trimming cost V 4 bases and J 4 bases; bases outside gene matches: 6. The CDR3 sequence: CASSSRAGGPTGELFF. CDR3 sequence (DNA): TGTGCCAGCAGTTCCAGAGCGGGGGGGCCCACCGGGGAGCTGTTTTTT.

Ten or more counts support this clonotype. V is TRBV7-2 and J is TRBJ2-3, with TRBD2 as a possible D gene (6 bases). V was shortened by 5 bases and J by 1 base, with 10 bases between the two germline ends. The germline V gene has CDR1 SGHTA and CDR2 FQGNSA. The CDR3 has 14 amino acids. The CDR3 sequence is CASSTQRGTDTQYF. CDR3 in DNA: TGTGCCAGCAGCACTCAGCGGGGCACAGATACGCAGTATTTT.

The chain couples TRBV13 to TRBJ2-1, with TRBD2 matching 12 bases. This CDR3 region has 16 residues. Germline-derived CDR1 and CDR2 are PRHDT and FYEKMQ (reference sequence). Germline trimming cut 4 bases from V and 8 bases from J; bases unmatched to any gene: 9. CDR3 coding DNA: TGTGCCAGCAGCTATAGACTAGCGGGAGCGGACCATGAGCAGTTCTTC. As protein: CASSYRLAGADHEQFF.

The rearrangement links TRBV20-1 to TRBJ1-5; D unclear. The CDR3 runs 15 residues. CDR1 and CDR2 (germline): DFQATT, SNEGSKA (reference sequence). Between the trimmed V and J ends, which lost 0 bases and 2 bases, there was a span of 11 bases. CDR3 DNA sequence: TGCAGTGCTAGAGAGGTCGGTCGGGGCAATCAGCCCCAGCATTTT. This translates into CSAREVGRGNQPQHF.

The chain has TRBV19 and TRBJ2-1; D is ambiguous. V lost 1 base, J lost 3 bases, and 4 bases lay in between. The CDR3 loop spans 13 amino acids. Germline loops: CDR1 LNHDA, CDR2 SQIVND (reference sequence). The CDR3 nucleotides read TGTGCCAGTAGTATAGTCGGCTACAATGAGCAGTTCTTC. It codes for CASSIVGYNEQFF.

The chain uses TRBV28 and TRBJ2-7; D is perhaps TRBD1 (6 bases). This CDR3 spans 17 amino acids. Looked up from germline, CDR1 is MDHEN and CDR2 is SYDVKM. V was cut by 4 bases and J by 0 bases, with 19 bases left in between. The CDR3 here is CASSSTAGDKVSYEQYF. The CDR3 DNA reads as TGTGCCAGCAGTTCCACCGCTGGGGACAAAGTCTCCTACGAGCAGTACTTC.

This rearrangement joins TRBV11-2 to TRBJ1-2; D gene unclear. With 0 bases removed from V and 4 bases from J, the gap between germline ends came to 12 bases. Germline CDR1 and CDR2: SGHAT and FQNNGV. The CDR3 contains 15 residues. The CDR3 nucleotides are TGTGCCAGCAGCTTAGATCTAGGGAGGACCTATGGCTACACCTTC. This encodes CASSLDLGRTYGYTF.

The chain has TRBV20-1 and TRBJ2-7; 8 bases align to TRBD2. J gave up 4 bases and V 0 bases, and 5 bases lay outside the gene matches. The germline V gene has CDR1 DFQATT and CDR2 SNEGSKA (reference sequence). The CDR3 runs to 14 residues. The CDR3 nucleotides are TGCAGTGCTAGAGATAAACGGGAGGGGTACGAGCAGTACTTC. Amino acids: CSARDKREGYEQYF.

The genes are TRBV7-9 and TRBJ2-2; D not resolved. In germline, CDR1 is SEHNR, CDR2 FQNEAQ (reference sequence). The CDR3 contains 14 residues. V was pared by 5 bases and J by 2 bases, with 9 bases between. The CDR3 bases are TGTGCCAGCAGCGTCCTTATTAACACCGGGGAGCTGTTTTTT. Amino acids: CASSVLINTGELFF.

This clonotype was detected only a few times. The chain links TRBV28 to TRBJ2-3, with D possibly being TRBD1 (6 bases). From germline, CDR1 is MDHEN and CDR2 SYDVKM. The CDR3 is made up of 16 amino acids. Deletions cut 5 bases from V and 2 bases from J, with 17 bases between. The CDR3 DNA sequence: TGTGCCAGCAGTCAGCCGACAGGAGAGGACACAGATACGCAGTATTTT. Translating gives CASSQPTGEDTDTQYF.

The gene calls are TRBV24-1 and TRBJ2-1; the D is unclear. Germline V CDR1 and CDR2: KGHDR, SFDVKD. Trimming stripped 2 bases from V and 0 bases from J, with 22 bases between. This CDR3 contains 20 residues. The CDR3 DNA follows: TGTGCCACCAGTGATTGGACGGGCGAATCGTCCCTTAGCTCCTACAATGAGCAGTTCTTC. Protein: CATSDWTGESSLSSYNEQFF.

This clonotype was counted only a few times. The chain employs TRBV5-1 and TRBJ2-3, with D uncertain. Germline CDR1 is SGHRS and CDR2 is YFSETQ. CDR3 length equals 13 residues. V was trimmed by 6 bases and J by 4 bases, leaving 12 bases between them. CDR3 sequence reads: CASNPSSADTQYF. In DNA form, the CDR3 reads TGCGCCAGCAACCCCAGCTCCGCAGATACGCAGTATTTT.

This clonotype was recorded only once. V is TRBV4-2 and J is TRBJ2-5, with 8 bases aligning to TRBD1. The CDR3 consists of 15 residues. Germline V lookup: CDR1 LGHNA, CDR2 YNFKEQ. The trim removed 5 bases at V and 2 bases at J, leaving 7 bases unmatched. CDR3 nucleotide sequence: TGTGCCAGCAGCTCTACGGGGACAGGACAAGAGACCCAGTACTTC. Translating gives CASSSTGTGQETQYF.